The source of this T cell receptor (beta chain) is a study of CD8 T cells in Susac syndrome. TEMRA cells were FACS-enriched, unlike CD8+ and CD4+ T cells, which were negatively isolated. Germline V gene lookup returns CDR1 LGHDT and CDR2 YNNKEL (reference sequence). V shed 1 base, J shed 9 bases, and the junction held 8 bases outside the gene matches. The CDR3 covers 15 residues. With random hexamers, roughly 0.5 to 1 ug RNA was reverse transcribed. TCRdb re-derived calls from the immunoSEQ multiplex PCR reads in MiXCR, one entry per CDR3 protein. The sample carries 250,000 to 300,000 distinct CDR3 sequences, roughly 84% recorded once.

V is TRBV3-1 and J is TRBJ2-2; the match to TRBD2 covers 7 bases. The sequenced sample was CD8+ T cells from PBMCs. This receptor was taken from a human donor with multiple sclerosis. The CDR3 coding sequence is TGTGCCAGCAGCCAAGGTCGGACTAGACCCCGGGAGCTGTTTTTT. Encoded protein: CASSQGRTRPRELFF.